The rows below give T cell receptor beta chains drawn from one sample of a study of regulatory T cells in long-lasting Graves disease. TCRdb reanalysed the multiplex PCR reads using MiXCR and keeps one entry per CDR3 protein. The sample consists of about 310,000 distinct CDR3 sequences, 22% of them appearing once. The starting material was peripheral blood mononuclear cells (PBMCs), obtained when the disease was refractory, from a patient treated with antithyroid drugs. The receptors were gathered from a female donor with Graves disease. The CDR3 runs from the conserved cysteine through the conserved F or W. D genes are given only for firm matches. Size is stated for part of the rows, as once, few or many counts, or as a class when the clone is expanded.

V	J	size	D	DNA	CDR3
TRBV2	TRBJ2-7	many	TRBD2	TGTGCCAGCAGTCTAAATGGGAGGACTAGAAACTTC	CASSLNGRTRNF
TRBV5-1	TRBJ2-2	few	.	TGCGCCAGCAGCCAGGGGGGACAGAACACCGGGGAGCTGTTTTTT	CASSQGGQNTGELFF
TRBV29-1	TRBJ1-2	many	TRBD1	TGCAGCGTTGATCCCCGGGACAGTGGCTACACCTTC	CSVDPRDSGYTF
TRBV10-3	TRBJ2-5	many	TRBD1	TGTGCCATCAGTGAGTCCGACAGGGGGCAGGAGACCCAGTACTTC	CAISESDRGQETQYF
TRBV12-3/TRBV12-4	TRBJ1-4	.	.	TGTGCCAGCAGTTTGCGAAGTAATGAAAAACTGTTTTTT	CASSLRSNEKLFF
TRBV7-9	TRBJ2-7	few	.	TGTGCCAGCAGCCCGGGACTCCCCGGCGAGCAGTACTTC	CASSPGLPGEQYF
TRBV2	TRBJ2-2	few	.	TGTGCCAGTCAGATGAACACCGGGGAGCTGTTTTTT	CASQMNTGELFF
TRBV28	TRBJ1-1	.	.	TGTGCCAGCAGTTTGTTTAGGAGGAACACTGAAGCTTTCTTT	CASSLFRRNTEAFF
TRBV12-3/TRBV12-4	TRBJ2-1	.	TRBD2	TGTGCCAGCAGCGGACCGGGACTAGTCAACAATGAGCAGTTCTTC	CASSGPGLVNNEQFF
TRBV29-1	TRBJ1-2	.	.	TGCAGCGTAGGACCCCCGGAGGGTGGCTACACCTTC	CSVGPPEGGYTF
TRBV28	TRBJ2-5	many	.	TGTGCCAGCAGTCCGCTAGACTACTCCCAAGAGACCCAGTACTTC	CASSPLDYSQETQYF
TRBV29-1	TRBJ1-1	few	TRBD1	TGCAGCGCCGGGGGTAGGGGGCAGAACACTGAAGCTTTCTTT	CSAGGRGQNTEAFF
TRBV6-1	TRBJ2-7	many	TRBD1	TGTGCCAGCAGTCGCTACAGGGGACCCTACGAGCAGTACTTC	CASSRYRGPYEQYF
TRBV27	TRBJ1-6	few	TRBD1	TGTGCCAGCAGCGACAGGGGATCACCCCTCCACTTT	CASSDRGSPLHF
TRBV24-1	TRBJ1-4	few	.	TGTGCCACCAGTGGGGGAAGAGGCAATGAAAAACTGTTTTTT	CATSGGRGNEKLFF
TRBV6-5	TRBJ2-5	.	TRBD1	TGTGCCAGCAGTTTGACTGGACAGGGACGAGAGACCCAGTACTTC	CASSLTGQGRETQYF
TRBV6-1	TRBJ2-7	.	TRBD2	TGTGCCAGCAGCGCTAGCGGGAGGGCTCCCCACGAGCAGTACTTC	CASSASGRAPHEQYF
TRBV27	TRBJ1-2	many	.	TGTGCCAGCAGTTTAAACCCCTCTTTCCCCATCTATGGCTACACCTTC	CASSLNPSFPIYGYTF
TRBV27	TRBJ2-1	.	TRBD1	TGTGCCAGCAGTTTATTGGGACAGGGCTACAATGAGCAGTTCTTC	CASSLLGQGYNEQFF
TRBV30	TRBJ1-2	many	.	TGTGCCTGGACGGCAGGCGTATATGGCTACACCTTC	CAWTAGVYGYTF
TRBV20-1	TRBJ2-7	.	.	TGCAGTGTGGCGGGCCCCTCCTACGAGCAGTACTTC	CSVAGPSYEQYF
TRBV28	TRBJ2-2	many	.	TGTGCCAGCAGTTCGGGCGAACTGGGCTACATAGCTACGAACACCGGGGAGCTGTTTTTT	CASSSGELGYIATNTGELFF